The next 5 T cell receptor beta chains were all read from a single sample in a study of T cell repertoires in cytomegalovirus infection. TCRdb independently ran MiXCR on the reads; one entry per CDR3 protein. Of about 890,000 distinct CDR3 sequences detected, approximately 30% appear once; the ten largest clones hold around an eighth. These TCRs' antigens remain unknown. Sequences were derived from cultured CD8+ T cells from PBMCs, sampled from culture after CMV antigen stimulation. The source of these receptors is a human donor in good health (CMV status not recorded). Some clones in this sample may be carry-over from other donors' samples.

This clonotype was found many times. This chain connects TRBV7-3 to TRBJ2-2; tentatively, D is TRBD1 or TRBD2 (5 bases each). The germline V and J ends were trimmed by 3 bases and 2 bases, with 16 bases remaining between them. Germline CDR1 reads SGHTA; CDR2 reads FQGTGA. The CDR3 totals 17 residues. The CDR3 DNA sequence: TGTGCCAGCAGCTTTAGAGGGACGAGGGTAAACACCGGGGAGCTGTTTTTT. Protein product: CASSFRGTRVNTGELFF.

The chain links TRBV19 to TRBJ1-1; D gene ambiguous. The CDR3 totals 14 residues. Trimming pared 3 bases from V and 7 bases from J, leaving 15 bases between. The germline gives CDR1 LNHDA, CDR2 SQIVND (reference sequence). The CDR3 region has the DNA TGTGCCAGTAGTATCCCGGGAGCTCTCTTTGAAGCTTTCTTT. Its translation is CASSIPGALFEAFF.

The genes are TRBV15 and TRBJ2-7; TRBD1 is a possible D gene (5 bases). Trimming removed 3 bases at V and 6 bases at J, with 12 bases between. This CDR3 has 13 residues. Germline CDR1 LNHNV, CDR2 YYDKDF (reference sequence). This chain's CDR3 is CATSRHGAPEQYV. DNA for the CDR3: TGTGCCACCAGCAGGCATGGGGCGCCCGAGCAGTACGTC.

The V gene is TRBV6-1, the J gene TRBJ2-3, with D perhaps matching TRBD1 (5 bases). With 7 bases removed from V and 4 bases from J, the gap between germline ends came to 21 bases. The CDR3 consists of 16 residues. Germline CDR1 MNHNS, CDR2 SASEGT. CDR3 nucleotides: TGTGCCAGCACTCTTGACAGCTCCTACCTCGCAGATACGCAGTATTTT. This sequence encodes CASTLDSSYLADTQYF.

This clonotype has just a few counts. CDR3 in DNA: TGTGCCAGCAGTTTATCGCATCAGGACCTGTCCTACGAGCAGTACGTC. Translation: CASSLSHQDLSYEQYV. V usage is TRBV28 and J usage is TRBJ2-7; D gene uncertain. The CDR3 is made up of 16 amino acids. The germline gives CDR1 MDHEN, CDR2 SYDVKM. Trimming took 1 base from V and 1 from J, leaving 14 bases between them.